These 31 T cell receptor beta chains were sequenced from one sample in a study of T-cell reconstitution after alpha-beta-depleted transplantation in children. Preparation of the TCRbeta library used unique molecular identifiers. TCRdb recomputed calls from the PCR reads with MiXCR, one row per CDR3 protein. This sample has 200,000 to 250,000 distinct CDR3 sequences; under 30% occur once, and the top ten carry about 2.8%. The starting material was PBMCs, obtained before TCRalphabeta/CD19-depleted stem cell transplant. The receptors were gathered from a girl aged 2-9 years with Fanconi anemia, due to receive a stem cell transplant.

This clonotype was counted between two and nine times. The chain joins TRBV18 to TRBJ2-1; D unclear. Germline V gene data show CDR1 as KGHSH and CDR2 as LQKENI. The CDR3 runs to 17 residues. V lost 1 base to trimming and J lost 0 bases, with 13 bases between them. The CDR3 bases are TGTGCCAGCTCACCACGTATCAGCCCGAGCTCCTACAATGAGCAGTTCTTC. Protein: CASSPRISPSSYNEQFF. Full variable domain (outside the CDR3, taken from reference TRBV18 and TRBJ2-1): NAGVMQNPRHLVRRRGQEARLRCSPMKGHSHVYWYRQLPEEGLKFMVYLQKENIIDESGMPKERFSAEFPKEGPSILRIQQVVRGDSAAYFCASSPRISPSSYNEQFFGPGTRLTVL.

The chain couples TRBV3-1 to TRBJ2-3, with 13 positions matching TRBD2. The CDR3 loop spans 17 amino acids. The germline CDR1 and CDR2 sequences are LGHDT and YNNKEL (reference sequence). V trimming: 11 bases; J trimming: 2 bases; junction bases outside the gene matches: 13. This CDR3 is CACCQDGLAGVTDTQYF. DNA for the CDR3: TGTGCCTGCTGCCAAGATGGACTAGCGGGGGTCACAGATACGCAGTATTTT.

This clonotype was seen many times. The rearrangement links TRBV29-1 to TRBJ2-7; TRBD2 might be the D (5 bases). The CDR3 extends over 12 amino acids. The ends were cut back, 4 bases at V and 2 bases at J, with 9 bases in the middle. In germline, CDR1 is SQVTM, CDR2 ANQGSEA. The CDR3 DNA follows: TGCAGCGTTGTAGTCGGGACCTACGAGCAGTACTTC. As protein: CSVVVGTYEQYF.

The gene calls are TRBV29-1 and TRBJ2-3, with D possibly TRBD1 on 5 matching bases. CDR1 and CDR2 (germline): SQVTM, ANQGSEA. V lost 4 bases to trimming and J lost 5 bases, with 10 bases between them. The CDR3 runs 12 residues. CDR3 amino acids: CSVARDRDTQYF. The CDR3 DNA follows: TGCAGCGTTGCCAGGGATAGAGATACGCAGTATTTT.

This chain uses TRBV29-1 with TRBJ2-3; D ambiguous. CDR3 size: 10 residues. Trimming removed 1 base at V and 7 bases at J, with 3 bases between. The germline V gene has CDR1 SQVTM and CDR2 ANQGSEA. The chain's CDR3 is CSVEAHTQYF. CDR3 DNA: TGCAGCGTTGAAGCCCATACGCAGTATTTT.

The chain employs TRBV7-3 and TRBJ2-3; D might be TRBD1 (6 bases). Germline V gives CDR1 SGHTA, CDR2 FQGTGA. Trimming shortened V by 5 bases and J by 1 base, and 16 bases separated the two germline ends. This CDR3 comprises 16 residues. The CDR3 DNA is TGTGCCAGCAGCCGTACGGGGTACAGGGGCACAGATACGCAGTATTTT. Its translation is CASSRTGYRGTDTQYF.

This clonotype appeared many times. V is TRBV20-1 and J is TRBJ2-7; D is possibly TRBD1 or TRBD2 (5 bases each). The CDR3 runs to 12 residues. Germline assignment: CDR1 DFQATT and CDR2 SNEGSKA (reference sequence). Deletions cut 6 bases from V and 12 bases from J, with 21 bases between. CDR3 residues: CSAREGIGWWYF. In DNA, the CDR3 is TGCAGTGCCCGTGAGGGGATTGGTTGGTGGTACTTC.

This clonotype was counted ten times or more. This rearrangement joins TRBV24-1 to TRBJ2-3; D is unresolved. Per the germline V gene, CDR1 is KGHDR and CDR2 is SFDVKD. The V end was cut by 5 bases, the J end by 4 bases, with 9 bases between. The CDR3 extends over 13 amino acids. CDR3 in DNA: TGTGCCACCAGTGCGGGCGGCGCAGATACGCAGTATTTT. Its protein product is CATSAGGADTQYF.

This clonotype was seen only a few times. The CDR3 loop reads CASSVEGTGLADTQYF. CDR3 nucleotide sequence: TGTGCCAGCAGCGTAGAGGGGACAGGGTTGGCAGATACGCAGTATTTT. The chain couples TRBV9 to TRBJ2-3, with 9 bases fitting TRBD1. Unmatched junction bases numbered 6, after V lost 0 bases and J lost 4 bases. The CDR3 runs 16 residues. From germline, CDR1 is SGDLS and CDR2 YYNGEE.

This clonotype was seen repeatedly, ten times or more. The chain has TRBV20-1 and TRBJ2-5; D is unclear. With 6 bases removed from V and 2 bases from J, the gap between germline ends came to 19 bases. Germline lookup yields CDR1 DFQATT and CDR2 SNEGSKA (reference sequence). This CDR3 has 15 amino acids. The CDR3 protein is CSAPPWKIKQETQYF. CDR3 coding DNA: TGCAGTGCCCCGCCGTGGAAGATTAAACAAGAGACCCAGTACTTC.

This clonotype was counted a few times. The V and J genes are TRBV7-9 and TRBJ1-2; 7 nucleotides align to TRBD1. Germline V gene data show CDR1 as SEHNR and CDR2 as FQNEAQ (reference sequence). J was trimmed by 1 base and V by 5 bases; bases with no gene match: 1. The CDR3 has 13 residues. CDR3 protein: CASSRDSNYGYTF. CDR3 DNA sequence: TGTGCCAGCAGCCGGGACAGTAACTATGGCTACACCTTC.

This clonotype was seen a handful of times. This sequence joins TRBV29-1 and TRBJ2-3, with D tentatively TRBD1 or TRBD2 (5 bases each). Germline values: CDR1 SQVTM, CDR2 ANQGSEA. V was pared by 4 bases and J by 0 bases, with 8 bases between. CDR3 size: 13 residues. DNA of the CDR3: TGCAGCGTTGGGTGGGGGAGCACAGATACGCAGTATTTT. This encodes CSVGWGSTDTQYF.

CDR3 residues: CASSLETTSPYEQYF. CDR3 nucleotide sequence: TGCGCCAGCAGCTTGGAAACCACCAGTCCCTACGAGCAGTACTTC. This chain connects TRBV5-1 to TRBJ2-7, with D unresolved. Looked up from germline, CDR1 is SGHRS and CDR2 is YFSETQ. This CDR3 is 15 amino acids long. V shed 0 bases and J shed 2 bases, with 12 bases lying between them.

The gene calls are TRBV6-1 and TRBJ2-1, with a weak D call TRBD2 (7 bases). The CDR3 totals 15 residues. Looked up from germline, CDR1 is MNHNS and CDR2 is SASEGT. Trimming cost V 7 bases and J 6 bases, with 19 bases left between them. The CDR3 is CASTLGGGGLNEQFF. DNA of the CDR3: TGTGCCAGCACCCTTGGGGGCGGGGGCCTCAATGAGCAGTTCTTC.

In this sample, this clonotype turned up many times. V is TRBV27 and J is TRBJ2-7; a possible D gene is TRBD2 (6 bases). V gave up 3 bases and J gave up 7 bases, with 22 bases separating them. The CDR3 consists of 16 residues. Germline V CDR1 and CDR2: MNHEY, SMNVEV (reference sequence). CDR3 amino acids: CASSFRPGTPIWEQYF. Written as DNA, the CDR3 is TGTGCCAGCAGTTTTAGGCCCGGGACTCCTATCTGGGAGCAGTACTTC.

The chain couples TRBV20-1 to TRBJ2-7, with 7 nucleotides matching TRBD1. This CDR3 comprises 15 residues. Germline-derived CDR1 and CDR2 are DFQATT and SNEGSKA (reference sequence). The V gene end was trimmed by 0 bases and the J gene end by 2 bases; junction bases not matched to a gene: 7. CDR3 sequence reads: CSAREETGWTYEQYF. CDR3 DNA: TGCAGTGCTAGAGAGGAGACAGGGTGGACCTACGAGCAGTACTTC.

The rearrangement joins TRBV20-1 to TRBJ2-3, with TRBD2 matching over 8 bases. The CDR3 runs to 14 residues. The germline V gene has CDR1 DFQATT and CDR2 SNEGSKA (reference sequence). The V and J ends lost 3 bases and 10 bases, in that order; junction bases with no gene match: 12. CDR3 DNA sequence: TGCAGTGCTAGGTACGGGACTAGACGGATCGCGCAGTATTTT. Residues: CSARYGTRRIAQYF.

This clonotype turned up a few times. The J gene is TRBJ2-7, the V gene TRBV7-2; no clear D gene. The length of the CDR3 is 13 residues. Germline V gives CDR1 SGHTA, CDR2 FQGNSA. Trimming removed 4 bases from V and 5 bases from J, with 12 bases in between. The chain's CDR3 is CASSSLTVNEQYF. In DNA, the CDR3 is TGTGCCAGCAGCTCCCTAACAGTGAACGAGCAGTACTTC.

At least ten counts were recorded for this clonotype. The rearrangement uses TRBV20-1 and TRBJ2-5; 9 bases match TRBD2. The CDR3 consists of 14 residues. The germline V gene encodes CDR1 DFQATT and CDR2 SNEGSKA (reference sequence). With 6 bases clipped from V and 5 bases from J, the junction kept 10 bases outside the gene matches. The CDR3 sequence is CSAHWLAGRETQYF. CDR3 nucleotides: TGCAGTGCCCACTGGCTAGCGGGGCGTGAGACCCAGTACTTC.

The chain combines TRBV7-2 with TRBJ2-1, with 8 bases fitting TRBD2. The CDR3 sequence is 15 residues long. The V gene end was trimmed by 5 bases and the J gene end by 8 bases; junction bases not matched to a gene: 11. The germline CDR1 and CDR2 sequences are SGHTA and FQGNSA. CDR3 sequence: CASSPEERGWHEQFF. The CDR3 DNA follows: TGTGCCAGCAGCCCCGAGGAGCGGGGGTGGCATGAGCAGTTCTTC.

This clonotype showed up just a few times. The rearrangement joins TRBV30 to TRBJ2-7; no firm D call. The germline CDR1 and CDR2 sequences are GTSNPN and SVGIG (reference sequence). The V end was cut by 3 bases, the J end by 3 bases, with 6 bases between. This CDR3 spans 11 amino acids. CDR3 sequence reads: CAWRQSYEQYF. The CDR3 DNA follows: TGTGCCTGGAGACAGAGCTACGAGCAGTACTTC.

The chain has TRBV25-1 and TRBJ2-5, with 14 bases aligning to TRBD2. CDR1 and CDR2 (germline): MGHDK, SYGVNS. The CDR3 contains 14 residues. V lost 8 bases to trimming and J lost 4 bases; unmatched junction nucleotides: 3. The CDR3 region is CASQTSGRVETQYF. The CDR3 nucleotides are TGTGCCAGCCAGACTAGCGGGAGGGTAGAGACCCAGTACTTC. Drawing the rest from reference TRBV25-1 and TRBJ2-5, the complete variable domain is EADIYQTPRYLVIGTGKKITLECSQTMGHDKMYWYQQDPGMELHLIHYSYGVNSTEKGDLSSESTVSRIRTEHFPLTLESARPSHTSQYLCASQTSGRVETQYFGPGTRLLVL.

This clonotype was seen many times. The chain carries TRBV27 and TRBJ2-7; 11 bases agree with TRBD2. The trim removed 2 bases at V and 3 bases at J, leaving 6 bases unmatched. This CDR3 has 16 amino acids. CDR1 and CDR2 from the germline V gene are MNHEY and SMNVEV (reference sequence). The DNA for the CDR3 is TGTGCCAGCAGTTTAACACTAGCGGGAGCATTCTACGAGCAGTACTTC. It encodes CASSLTLAGAFYEQYF.

The chain joins TRBV15 to TRBJ2-3; D gene uncertain. V was cut by 6 bases and J by 2 bases, with 9 bases left in between. The CDR3 runs to 13 residues. Germline values: CDR1 LNHNV, CDR2 YYDKDF (reference sequence). CDR3 coding DNA: TGTGCCACCAGTAAGATCCCCACAGATACGCAGTATTTT. This sequence encodes CATSKIPTDTQYF.

This clonotype has ten or more counts. The V call is TRBV20-1, the J call TRBJ2-3; D may match TRBD1 or TRBD2 (5 bases each). The germline V and J ends were trimmed by 6 bases and 4 bases, with 14 bases remaining between them. The CDR3 is 13 amino acids. Germline CDR1 and CDR2: DFQATT and SNEGSKA (reference sequence). The CDR3 region has the DNA TGCAGTGCCCCCCTTGGGGGACCAGATACGCAGTATTTT. Amino acids: CSAPLGGPDTQYF.

Only a few counts were recorded for this clonotype. The gene calls are TRBV12-3 or TRBV12-4 and TRBJ2-7, with 7 positions matching TRBD2. The CDR3 totals 14 residues. With V trimmed by 5 bases and J by 5 bases, 9 bases remained unmatched. CDR3 residues: CASSTYLAAHEQYF. The CDR3 DNA follows: TGTGCCAGCAGTACTTATCTAGCGGCCCACGAGCAGTACTTC.

The V gene is TRBV28, the J gene TRBJ2-1, with D unclear. CDR3 length: 12 residues. Between the trimmed V and J ends, which lost 5 bases and 6 bases, there was a span of 8 bases. Germline V gives CDR1 MDHEN, CDR2 SYDVKM. The CDR3 DNA follows: TGTGCCAGCAGTACCGGTGGCAATGAGCAGTTCTTC. Translation gives CASSTGGNEQFF.

The chain carries TRBV18 and TRBJ2-1, with 10 positions matching TRBD1. CDR1 and CDR2 from the germline V gene are KGHSH and LQKENI. V shed 5 bases and J 7 bases; nucleotides not matched to a gene: 14. The CDR3 runs to 17 residues. CDR3 coding DNA: TGTGCCAGCTCAAGTCTCACCGGGACAGGGGTGAGGAATGAGCAGTTCTTC. Residues: CASSSLTGTGVRNEQFF.

This clonotype was recorded a few times. The CDR3 nucleotides read TGTGCCAGCAGTTGGGGACAGTACCAAGAGACCCAGTACTTC. Translating gives CASSWGQYQETQYF. This rearrangement joins TRBV28 to TRBJ2-5, with TRBD1 identical over 7 bases. Germline V gene sequence: CDR1 MDHEN, CDR2 SYDVKM. Trimming took 4 bases from V and 0 from J; bases not matched to a gene: 2. The CDR3 extends over 14 amino acids.

This sequence joins TRBV20-1 and TRBJ2-1; 14 nucleotides line up with TRBD2. V lost 2 bases, J lost 8 bases, and 8 bases stayed unmatched. CDR1 is DFQATT and CDR2 is SNEGSKA in the germline V gene (reference sequence). The CDR3 is made up of 16 amino acids. CDR3 in DNA: TGCAGTGCTAGACGGGGACTAGCGGGAGTGGGTGATGAGCAGTTCTTC. Its protein is CSARRGLAGVGDEQFF.

The DNA of the CDR3 is TGTGCCAGCAGTTCCCCGAAGGACAGGGGCGAAGGGCAGCCCCAGCATTTT. Encoded protein: CASSSPKDRGEGQPQHF. The chain joins TRBV2 to TRBJ1-5; 9 positions match TRBD1. This CDR3 region has 17 residues. CDR1 and CDR2 from the germline V gene are SNHLY and FYNNEI. Losses at the gene ends were 5 bases for V and 7 bases for J; bases not matched to a gene: 15.